A single T cell receptor beta chain is shown here with its context. This specimen belongs to a study of blood T cell repertoires in COVID-19. The CDR3 covers 12 residues. The V gene end was trimmed by 10 bases and the J gene end by 12 bases; junction bases not matched to a gene: 11. Germline values: CDR1 MDHEN, CDR2 SYDVKM. Sequenced by immunoSEQ multiplex PCR; TCRdb stores in-frame clones only, minus some. Of about 260,000 clones listed, 80% to 95% are singletons. Sequencing was done on a sample of peripheral blood. The sequence came from a person under 35 with COVID-19, enrolled during active disease. The V and J genes are TRBV28 and TRBJ2-7; TRBD2 aligns across 11 bases. For the CDR3, the DNA is TGTGCCACCCTAATGACTAGCGGGACTTTGTACTTC. Its protein is CATLMTSGTLYF.